This T cell receptor beta chain was sequenced in a study of blood T cell repertoires in COVID-19. About the study: COVID-19 samples from acute and convalescent phases originated in the United States, Italy and Spain. Nucleic acid was either cDNA or gDNA, and it came from T cells, B-cell-depleted T cells, or PBMCs.

Original analysis: Scientists estimated how many nucleated cells there were by amplifying reference gene primers. Profiling relied on immunoSEQ multiplex PCR, and the TCRdb table lists in-frame clones only, not all of them. That table supplies the V and J calls and clone size; D and trimming were determined from the DNA. The sample lists under 70,000 clones, around 67% seen once, with approximately 15% in the top ten. The clonotype was recovered from an older woman with acute or convalescent COVID-19. The sample was peripheral blood.

The CDR3 loop reads CASSPWGQEAFF. The CDR3 bases are TGTGCCAGCAGCCCGTGGGGACAAGAAGCTTTCTTT. This chain uses TRBV3-1 (or the pseudogene TRBV3-2) with TRBJ1-1; TRBD1 is a possible D gene (6 bases). Between the trimmed V and J ends, which lost 4 bases and 8 bases, there was a span of 11 bases. The CDR3 covers 12 residues. Germline CDR1 is LGHDT and CDR2 is YNNKEL (reference sequence).